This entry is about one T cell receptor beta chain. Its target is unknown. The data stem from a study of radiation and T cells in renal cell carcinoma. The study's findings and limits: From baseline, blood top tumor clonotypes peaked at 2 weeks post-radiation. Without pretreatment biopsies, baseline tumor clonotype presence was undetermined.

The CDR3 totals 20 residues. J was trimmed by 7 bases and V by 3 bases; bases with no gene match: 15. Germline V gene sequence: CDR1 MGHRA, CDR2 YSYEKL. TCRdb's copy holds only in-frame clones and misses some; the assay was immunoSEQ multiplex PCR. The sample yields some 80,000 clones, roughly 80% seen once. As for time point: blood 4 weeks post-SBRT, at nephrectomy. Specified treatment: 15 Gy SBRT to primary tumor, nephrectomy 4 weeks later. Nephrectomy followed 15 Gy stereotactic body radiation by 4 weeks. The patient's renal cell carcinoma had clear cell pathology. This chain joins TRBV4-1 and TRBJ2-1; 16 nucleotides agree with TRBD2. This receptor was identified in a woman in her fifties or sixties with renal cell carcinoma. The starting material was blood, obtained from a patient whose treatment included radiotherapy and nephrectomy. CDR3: CASSQGLAGGTGAPRNEQFF. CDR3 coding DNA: TGCGCCAGCAGCCAGGGACTAGCGGGGGGGACAGGAGCCCCTCGGAATGAGCAGTTCTTC.